These 9 T cell receptor beta chains originate from one sample sequenced in a study of vaccination and CD4 T cells after COVID-19. TCRdb re-analysed the PCR reads in MiXCR, keeping a single row per CDR3 protein. The data contain about 20,000 distinct CDR3 sequences, over 45% of them seen just once; the ten biggest clones take up 0.9% to 1.2%. The starting material was CD4+ T cells from blood, obtained after SARS-CoV-2 vaccination. These receptors were obtained from a human donor who had recovered from COVID-19.

Worth noting for this clonotype: The junction shows a germline mismatch at one end, possibly a read error. This rearrangement joins TRBV6-1 to TRBJ1-4, with 7 bases that match TRBD1. Germline V lookup: CDR1 MNHNS, CDR2 SASEGT. The CDR3 totals 14 residues. The CDR3 spells CASREGGTNEKLFF. The CDR3 DNA sequence: TGTGCCAGCAGGGAAGGGGGCACTAATGAAAAACTGTTTTTT.

DNA of the CDR3: TGTGCCAGCAGTTTAATCTACCAAGAGACCCAGTACTTC. Protein: CASSLIYQETQYF. The V and J genes are TRBV27 and TRBJ2-5; D is unclear. Deletions cut 2 bases from V and 0 bases from J, with 4 bases between. CDR1 and CDR2 from the germline V gene are MNHEY and SMNVEV (reference sequence). CDR3 length equals 13 residues.

The CDR3 loop is CSARTSVSGELFF. The CDR3 coding sequence is TGCAGTGCACGGACTAGCGTCTCCGGGGAGCTGTTTTTT. The chain uses TRBV20-1 and TRBJ2-2; 9 nucleotides match TRBD2. With 6 bases clipped from V and 6 bases from J, the junction kept 5 bases outside the gene matches. Germline loops: CDR1 DFQATT, CDR2 SNEGSKA (reference sequence). The CDR3 extends over 13 amino acids.

The chain is built from TRBV7-8 and TRBJ2-1, with 8 positions matching TRBD2. Germline V gene data show CDR1 as SGHVS and CDR2 as FQNEAQ. V was pared by 1 base and J by 0 bases, with 20 bases of the junction left unmatched. The CDR3 spans 22 residues. CDR3 sequence: CASSLGTGLAGVRLSSYNEQFF. The CDR3 nucleotides read TGTGCCAGCAGCTTAGGAACCGGACTAGCAGGCGTCCGGCTAAGCTCCTACAATGAGCAGTTCTTC.

The V and J genes are TRBV5-1 and TRBJ1-5; D not certain. The CDR3 has 13 residues. Germline V gene data show CDR1 as SGHRS and CDR2 as YFSETQ. The ends were cut back, 0 bases at V and 7 bases at J, with 8 bases in the middle. Written as DNA, the CDR3 is TGCGCCAGCAGCTTGGGGCCCCACCAGCCCCAGCATTTT. Its translation is CASSLGPHQPQHF.

The chain recombines TRBV5-4 with TRBJ2-4; TRBD2 matches 7 bases. Germline values: CDR1 SGHNT, CDR2 YYREEE (reference sequence). V gave up 0 bases and J gave up 3 bases; unmatched junction bases: 0. This CDR3 has 14 residues. The CDR3 nucleotides are TGTGCCAGCAGCTTGGCGGGGGGCAAAAACATTCAGTACTTC. Protein: CASSLAGGKNIQYF.

V and J are TRBV30 and TRBJ2-5; D not resolved. This CDR3 is 12 amino acids long. Germline values: CDR1 GTSNPN, CDR2 SVGIG (reference sequence). The V and J ends lost 2 bases and 2 bases respectively, with 6 bases between them. Here the CDR3 DNA reads TGTGCCTGGAGTCAGCAACAAGAGACCCAGTACTTC. It specifies CAWSQQQETQYF.

V and J are TRBV20-1 and TRBJ2-3; the D call may be TRBD1 or TRBD2 (6 bases each). V was pared by 3 bases and J by 10 bases, with 20 bases between. The CDR3 spans 14 residues. Germline values: CDR1 DFQATT, CDR2 SNEGSKA (reference sequence). Written as DNA, the CDR3 is TGCAGTGCTAGGGGGGGCGGGATTCGAAATGCGCAGTATTTT. Amino acid sequence: CSARGGGIRNAQYF.

This clonotype has only one observation. The chain employs TRBV7-3 and TRBJ1-1; the D is unclear. Germline CDR1 SGHTA, CDR2 FQGTGA. The CDR3 loop spans 13 amino acids. Deletions cut 3 bases from V and 1 base from J, with 6 bases between. The CDR3 region has the DNA TGTGCCAGCAGCTTCGGCGAGAACACTGAAGCTTTCTTT. It translates to CASSFGENTEAFF.